Below, 2 T cell receptor beta chains from the same sample are listed, as sequenced in a study of T cell responses to AZD1222 COVID-19 vaccine. The table came from immunoSEQ multiplex PCR; TCRdb's copy has only in-frame clones and leaves some out. The profile covers roughly 130,000 clones, with about 94% appearing a single time and 6% to 7% taken by the ten largest. The material sequenced was peripheral blood, taken on day 0 of AZD1222 vaccination. The origin of the receptors is an adult in good health.

The genes are TRBV30 and TRBJ1-2; TRBD1 aligns across 7 bases. Trimming took 1 base from V and 8 from J; bases not matched to a gene: 13. CDR1 is GTSNPN, CDR2 SVGIG, per germline (reference sequence). There are 15 residues in the CDR3. The CDR3 region has the DNA TGTGCCTGGAGTGAACTCAGGGGGGAATATTTAGGCTACACCTTC. Translation: CAWSELRGEYLGYTF.

This sequence joins TRBV4-1 and TRBJ1-1; D is perhaps TRBD1 (6 bases). Trimming left V 3 bases short and J 4 bases short, with 12 bases between. CDR1 is MGHRA and CDR2 is YSYEKL in the germline V gene. This CDR3 spans 14 amino acids. The CDR3 nucleotides are TGCGCCAGCAGCCAGGGGGCGCGAAGCACTGAAGCTTTCTTT. It translates to CASSQGARSTEAFF.